This T cell receptor (beta chain) was sequenced for a study of a mutant IDH1 vaccine in newly diagnosed glioma. This table comes from immunoSEQ multiplex PCR, and its TCRdb copy is limited to in-frame clones, with some not included. The sample comprises tens of thousands of clones, roughly 82% of which are singletons, and over 15% rests with the top ten. Details on this clone: Its specificity is unknown.

As to time point: week 47, end of study. Each dose of the vaccine consisted of 300 ug of mutant IDH1 20-mer peptide, with topical imiquimod. Each of the donors came in with new WHO grade 3 or 4 astrocytomas that were IDH1-mutant and ATRX-lost. The germline V gene has CDR1 SGDLS and CDR2 YYNGEE. CDR3 size: 17 residues. V lost 1 base and J lost 4; bases outside the gene matches: 7. The sequence derives from a man aged 18 to 30 with glioma. Some clones in this sample may be carry-over from other donors' samples. The rearrangement links TRBV9 to TRBJ2-6; TRBD2 matches 8 bases. Sequencing was performed on PBMCs, taken from a glioma patient whose treatment included an IDH1 peptide vaccine. Here the CDR3 DNA reads TGTGCCAGCAGCGTATCGGGAGGGCCCTTGGGGGCCAACGTCCTGACTTTC. This encodes CASSVSGGPLGANVLTF.